The rows below give T cell receptor beta chains drawn from one sample of a study of long-term antiretroviral therapy in people with HIV. Profiling relied on immunoSEQ multiplex PCR, and the TCRdb table lists in-frame clones only, not all of them. Of 25,000 to 35,000 clones in the sample, around 96% were seen once. The starting material was unsorted PBMCs, obtained 6.5 to 6.6 years after starting antiretroviral therapy. The receptor source for this set is a man aged 30 to 45 with HIV. Both conserved end residues are part of each CDR3. Fields, in order: CDR3 DNA, CDR3 protein, D gene, V gene, J gene. The D gene is left open where the match is weak.

CDR3 DNA: TGTGCCAGCAGCGTAGGGCAGGGGGCCTATGGCTACACCTTC
CDR3 protein: CASSVGQGAYGYTF
D gene: TRBD1
V gene: TRBV9
J gene: TRBJ1-2

CDR3 DNA: TGTGCCAGCAGTCTCGGGACAGCCTTGGAGCAGTACTTC
CDR3 protein: CASSLGTALEQYF
D gene: TRBD1
V gene: TRBV27
J gene: TRBJ2-7

CDR3 DNA: TGTGCCAGTATCAGGCGCGACAGGGACTATGGCTACACCTTC
CDR3 protein: CASIRRDRDYGYTF
D gene: TRBD1
V gene: TRBV19
J gene: TRBJ1-2

CDR3 DNA: TGCGCCAGCAGCTTGGGTGGAGGAATCTTTGGAGAGACCCAGTACTTC
CDR3 protein: CASSLGGGIFGETQYF
D gene: .
V gene: TRBV5-1
J gene: TRBJ2-5

CDR3 DNA: TGTGCCAGCAGTTCGAGGGGGACTAGCGGGAGGGCCCAAGAGACCCAGTACTTC
CDR3 protein: CASSSRGTSGRAQETQYF
D gene: TRBD2
V gene: TRBV28
J gene: TRBJ2-5

CDR3 DNA: TGTGCCAGCCGTCCGGTAGGGGAAATGAACACTGAAGCTTTCTTT
CDR3 protein: CASRPVGEMNTEAFF
D gene: .
V gene: TRBV6-5
J gene: TRBJ1-1

CDR3 DNA: TGTGCCAGCAGTTTCGAGGGGGGGCCCTACGAGCAGTACTTC
CDR3 protein: CASSFEGGPYEQYF
D gene: .
V gene: TRBV6-5
J gene: TRBJ2-7

CDR3 DNA: TGTGCCATCAGTGAGTCGAGCCCGGTAACCTCTGGAAACACCATATATTTT
CDR3 protein: CAISESSPVTSGNTIYF
D gene: .
V gene: TRBV6-1
J gene: TRBJ1-3

CDR3 DNA: TGCGCCAGCAGCCCTCGACTAGCGGCATACAATGAGCAGTTCTTC
CDR3 protein: CASSPRLAAYNEQFF
D gene: TRBD2
V gene: TRBV4-1
J gene: TRBJ2-1

CDR3 DNA: TGTGCCAGCAGCCAAGTGGGCGGCTACGAGCAGTACTTC
CDR3 protein: CASSQVGGYEQYF
D gene: .
V gene: TRBV14
J gene: TRBJ2-7

CDR3 DNA: TGTGCCATCAGTGAGTCGGGCGACAGTTTCTACGAGCAGTACTTC
CDR3 protein: CAISESGDSFYEQYF
D gene: .
V gene: TRBV10-3
J gene: TRBJ2-7

CDR3 DNA: TGTGCCAGCAGCGGGCTGAGAATGCATGGCTACACCTTC
CDR3 protein: CASSGLRMHGYTF
D gene: .
V gene: TRBV13
J gene: TRBJ1-2

CDR3 DNA: TGTGCCAGCAGCTTAGGGGGGGCGGCTGGCTACACCTTC
CDR3 protein: CASSLGGAAGYTF
D gene: .
V gene: TRBV7-9
J gene: TRBJ1-2

CDR3 DNA: TGTGCCAGCAGTTACGCCCAAAGGGCTTATGAAAAACTGTTTTTT
CDR3 protein: CASSYAQRAYEKLFF
D gene: .
V gene: TRBV6-6
J gene: TRBJ1-4

CDR3 DNA: TGTGCCAGCAGCCAAAATAGCGGGGGGGTACAAGAGACCCAGTACTTC
CDR3 protein: CASSQNSGGVQETQYF
D gene: TRBD2
V gene: TRBV4-2
J gene: TRBJ2-5

CDR3 DNA: TGTGCCAGCAGCCAAAAAAGGACTAGCGTCCTCTTC
CDR3 protein: CASSQKRTSVLF
D gene: TRBD2
V gene: TRBV7-8
J gene: TRBJ2-7

CDR3 DNA: TGTGCCAGCAGCGTCACCGGAGGTGCAGGCCGTCAGCGCTACACCTTC
CDR3 protein: CASSVTGGAGRQRYTF
D gene: .
V gene: TRBV7-2
J gene: TRBJ1-2

CDR3 DNA: TGTGCCAGTAGTACCCCTTGGGCCCCCACCGGGGCCCAGCATTTT
CDR3 protein: CASSTPWAPTGAQHF
D gene: .
V gene: TRBV19
J gene: TRBJ1-5

CDR3 DNA: TGTGCCAGCAGCCAAACTGGGAGCTCCTACGAGCAGTACTTC
CDR3 protein: CASSQTGSSYEQYF
D gene: .
V gene: TRBV16
J gene: TRBJ2-7

CDR3 DNA: TGTGCCAGCAGGAGTAGGGACAATGAGCAGTTCTTC
CDR3 protein: CASRSRDNEQFF
D gene: .
V gene: TRBV6-6
J gene: TRBJ2-1

CDR3 DNA: TGTGCCAGCAGCCCGGGGGTTCGCTACGAGCAGTACTTC
CDR3 protein: CASSPGVRYEQYF
D gene: .
V gene: TRBV7-3
J gene: TRBJ2-7

CDR3 DNA: TGCGCCAGCTCCCCAGGACTAGCGGCAGATACGCAGTATTTT
CDR3 protein: CASSPGLAADTQYF
D gene: TRBD2
V gene: TRBV5-1
J gene: TRBJ2-3

CDR3 DNA: TGTGCCAGCAGCGACCCCAGCCGGGTTCTTAACTATGGCTACACCTTC
CDR3 protein: CASSDPSRVLNYGYTF
D gene: .
V gene: TRBV9
J gene: TRBJ1-2

CDR3 DNA: TGCGCCAGCAGCATCTCTCCGGGACAGGGGAACAATGAGCAGTTCTTC
CDR3 protein: CASSISPGQGNNEQFF
D gene: TRBD1
V gene: TRBV5-1
J gene: TRBJ2-1

CDR3 DNA: TGTGCCAGCAGCTTAGGACAGGGACTCGGAAACACCATATATTTT
CDR3 protein: CASSLGQGLGNTIYF
D gene: TRBD1
V gene: TRBV7-6
J gene: TRBJ1-3

CDR3 DNA: TGTGCCAGCAGAAGGGCGTACGAGCAGTACTTC
CDR3 protein: CASRRAYEQYF
D gene: .
V gene: TRBV6-1
J gene: TRBJ2-7

CDR3 DNA: TGTGCCACCAGCAGAGATCTAGCGGGGGTGAACACCGGGGAGCTGTTTTTT
CDR3 protein: CATSRDLAGVNTGELFF
D gene: TRBD2
V gene: TRBV15
J gene: TRBJ2-2